The following is a T cell receptor beta chain sequence with its context. Its matching antigen is unknown. The data stem from a study of blood T cells in healthy people across ages. General study points: Investigators viewed diversity estimates from one million T cells as underestimates, the study reported.

V was cut by 5 bases and J by 2 bases, with 12 bases left in between. This CDR3 comprises 14 residues. For the second PCR, which ran for 7 to 11 cycles, a sample-barcoded 5' primer and a J-beta primer mix were used. TCRdb called the 5' RACE reads again in MiXCR, with one record for every CDR3 protein. Of around 1,800,000 distinct CDR3 sequences listed, around 42% are singletons. Sequenced sample: blood. This TCR was recovered from a human donor in good health. J is TRBJ1-1 and V is TRBV12-3 or TRBV12-4; maybe TRBD1 (5 bases). The CDR3 loop is CASSRVRGNTEAFF. The CDR3 nucleotides read TGTGCCAGCAGTAGAGTTAGGGGCAACACTGAAGCTTTCTTT.